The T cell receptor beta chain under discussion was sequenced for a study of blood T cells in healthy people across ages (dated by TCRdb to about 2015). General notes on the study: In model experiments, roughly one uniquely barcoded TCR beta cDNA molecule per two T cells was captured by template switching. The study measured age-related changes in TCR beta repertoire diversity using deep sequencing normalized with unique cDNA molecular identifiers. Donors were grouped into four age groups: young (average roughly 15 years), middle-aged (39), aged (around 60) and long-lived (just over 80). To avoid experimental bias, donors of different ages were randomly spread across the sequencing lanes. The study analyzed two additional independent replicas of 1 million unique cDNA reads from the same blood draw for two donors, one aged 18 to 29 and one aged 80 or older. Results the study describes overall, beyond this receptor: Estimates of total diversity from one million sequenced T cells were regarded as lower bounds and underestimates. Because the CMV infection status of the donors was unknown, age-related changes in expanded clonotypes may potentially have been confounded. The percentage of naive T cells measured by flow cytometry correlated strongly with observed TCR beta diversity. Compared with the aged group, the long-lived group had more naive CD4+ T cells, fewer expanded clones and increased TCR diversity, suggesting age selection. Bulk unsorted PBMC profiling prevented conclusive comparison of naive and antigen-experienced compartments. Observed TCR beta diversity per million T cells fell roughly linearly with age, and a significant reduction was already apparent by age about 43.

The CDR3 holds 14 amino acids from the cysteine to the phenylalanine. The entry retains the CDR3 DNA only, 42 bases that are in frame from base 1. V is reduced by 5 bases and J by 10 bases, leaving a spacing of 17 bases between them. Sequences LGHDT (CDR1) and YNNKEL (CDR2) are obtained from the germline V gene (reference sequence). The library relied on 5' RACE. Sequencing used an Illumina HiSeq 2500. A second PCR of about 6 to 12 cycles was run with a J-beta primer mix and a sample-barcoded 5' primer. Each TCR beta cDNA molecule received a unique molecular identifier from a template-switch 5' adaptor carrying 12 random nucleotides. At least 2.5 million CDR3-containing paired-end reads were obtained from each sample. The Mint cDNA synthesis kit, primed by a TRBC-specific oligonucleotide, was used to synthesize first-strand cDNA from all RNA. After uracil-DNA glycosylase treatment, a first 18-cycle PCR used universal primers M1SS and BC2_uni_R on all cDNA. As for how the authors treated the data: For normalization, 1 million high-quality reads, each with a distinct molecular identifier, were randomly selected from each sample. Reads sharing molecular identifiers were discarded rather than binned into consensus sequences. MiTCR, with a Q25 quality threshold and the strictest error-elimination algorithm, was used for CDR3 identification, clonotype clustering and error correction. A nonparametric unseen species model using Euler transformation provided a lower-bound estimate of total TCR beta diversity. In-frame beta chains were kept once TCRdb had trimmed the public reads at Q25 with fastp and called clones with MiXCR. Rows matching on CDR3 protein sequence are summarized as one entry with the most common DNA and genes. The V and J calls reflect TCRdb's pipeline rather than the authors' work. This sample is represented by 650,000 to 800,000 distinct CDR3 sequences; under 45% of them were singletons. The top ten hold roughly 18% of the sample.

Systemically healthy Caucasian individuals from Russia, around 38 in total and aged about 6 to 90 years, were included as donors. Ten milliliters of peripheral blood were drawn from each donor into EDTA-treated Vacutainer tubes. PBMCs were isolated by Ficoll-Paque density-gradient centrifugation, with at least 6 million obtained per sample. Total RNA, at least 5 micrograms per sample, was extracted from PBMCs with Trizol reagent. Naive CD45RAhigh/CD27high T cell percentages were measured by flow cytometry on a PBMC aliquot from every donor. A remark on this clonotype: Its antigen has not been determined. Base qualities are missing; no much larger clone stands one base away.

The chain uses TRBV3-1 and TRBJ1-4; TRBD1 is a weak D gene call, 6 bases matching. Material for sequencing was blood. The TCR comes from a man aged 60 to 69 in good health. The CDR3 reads CASSSTGFGGKLFF. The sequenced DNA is TGTGCCAGCAGCTCGACAGGCTTCGGCGGAAAACTGTTTTTT.